A single sample is the source of the 19 T cell receptor beta chains below, sequenced in a study of blood T cell repertoires in COVID-19. Only in-frame clones appear in the TCRdb table, and some are missing; sequencing was by immunoSEQ multiplex PCR. Of 150,000 or so clones in the sample, about 80% were seen once. The sample consisted of peripheral blood. These receptors came from a woman aged 55-70 years with acute or convalescent COVID-19.

The chain has TRBV7-9 and TRBJ1-1, with TRBD1 identical over 10 bases. With 1 base clipped from V and 9 bases from J, the junction kept 5 bases outside the gene matches. CDR3 length: 14 amino acids. Germline CDR1 reads SEHNR; CDR2 reads FQNEAQ (reference sequence). The CDR3 sequence is CASSLGTGGVKAFF. DNA of the CDR3: TGTGCCAGCAGCTTAGGGACAGGGGGGGTAAAAGCTTTCTTT.

V usage is TRBV5-1 and J usage is TRBJ1-1, with D possibly matching TRBD1 (6 bases). With 0 bases removed from V and 1 base from J, the gap between germline ends came to 16 bases. The CDR3 length is 17 residues. CDR1 SGHRS and CDR2 YFSETQ come from the germline V gene. In nucleotides, the CDR3 is TGCGCCAGCAGCTTGGTTAGTACTGGACAGCGGAACACTGAAGCTTTCTTT. Translation gives CASSLVSTGQRNTEAFF.

The chain carries TRBV7-3 and TRBJ2-4; weak D call: TRBD2 (5 bases). V lost 2 bases and J lost 5, with 10 bases in between. Germline V gene sequence: CDR1 SGHTA, CDR2 FQGTGA. This CDR3 region has 14 residues. The CDR3 DNA follows: TGTGCCAGCAGCTTATCGGAAGCGGAAAACATTCAGTACTTC. Its translation: CASSLSEAENIQYF.

The chain recombines TRBV7-9 with TRBJ2-7; 9 bases align to TRBD1. The trim removed 1 base at V and 1 base at J, leaving 2 bases unmatched. Per germline, CDR1 SEHNR and CDR2 FQNEAQ (reference sequence). The CDR3 has 15 residues. CDR3 DNA sequence: TGTGCCAGCAGCTTAGGAGACAGGGGGTCCTACGAGCAGTACGTC. Its translation is CASSLGDRGSYEQYV.

This chain connects TRBV5-1 to TRBJ2-2; 7 nucleotides align to TRBD1. Germline V lookup: CDR1 SGHRS, CDR2 YFSETQ. The V gene end was trimmed by 4 bases and the J gene end by 5 bases; junction bases not matched to a gene: 8. The CDR3 extends over 15 amino acids. The CDR3 sequence is CASSLDRPDTGELFF. The CDR3 DNA follows: TGCGCCAGCAGCCTGGACAGGCCGGATACCGGGGAGCTGTTTTTT.

This clone has a handful of counts. J is TRBJ1-2 and V is TRBV7-6; 7 nucleotides line up with TRBD1. The J segment lost 1 base and the V segment lost 2 bases, leaving 4 bases of the junction unmatched. CDR1 and CDR2 (germline): SGHVS, FNYEAQ. There are 15 residues in the CDR3. The CDR3 DNA sequence: TGTGCCAGCAGCTTAATTTCAGGGGGTAACTATGGCTACACCTTC. Its translation: CASSLISGGNYGYTF.

This chain joins TRBV28 and TRBJ1-2, with TRBD1 identical over 8 bases. From germline, CDR1 is MDHEN and CDR2 SYDVKM. This CDR3 has 15 residues. The V and J ends lost 5 bases and 3 bases, in that order; junction bases with no gene match: 8. CDR3 bases: TGTGCCAGCAGTACCATTCAGGGGGCTGACTATGGCTACACCTTC. It specifies CASSTIQGADYGYTF.

The rearrangement uses TRBV18 and TRBJ1-3, with D tentatively TRBD1 (6 bases). This CDR3 region has 15 residues. V gave up 1 base and J gave up 4 bases, with 11 bases separating them. CDR1 and CDR2 (germline): KGHSH, LQKENI. The CDR3, as DNA: TGTGCCAGCTCACCACTTACAGGGCGAGGAAACACCATATATTTT. It encodes CASSPLTGRGNTIYF.

The V call is TRBV19, the J call TRBJ1-1, with D perhaps TRBD1 (6 bases). The V gene lost 4 bases and the J gene lost 2 bases, with 11 bases spanning the gap. CDR1 LNHDA and CDR2 SQIVND come from the germline V gene (reference sequence). This CDR3 region has 14 residues. The CDR3 nucleotides read TGTGCCAGTAGTAGGAGGACAGTTAACACTGAAGCTTTCTTT. Protein sequence: CASSRRTVNTEAFF.

The rearrangement links TRBV7-9 to TRBJ1-5; tentative D call: TRBD1 (5 bases). Trimming took off 1 base at V and 4 bases at J, with 14 bases between the two ends. This CDR3 is 16 amino acids long. CDR1 is SEHNR, CDR2 FQNEAQ, per germline (reference sequence). The DNA of the CDR3 is TGTGCCAGCAGCTTAGGGGTAGGGGATCGAAATCAGCCCCAGCATTTT. As protein: CASSLGVGDRNQPQHF.

The chain couples TRBV10-1 to TRBJ2-3; 7 positions agree with TRBD2. The CDR3 length is 16 residues. Germline V CDR1 and CDR2: WNHNN, SYGVQD (reference sequence). V was clipped by 0 bases and J by 0 bases; unmatched bases: 3. Written as DNA, the CDR3 is TGCGCCAGCAGTGAGTCGAGCGGGGCTAGCACAGATACGCAGTATTTT. Its protein product is CASSESSGASTDTQYF.

V gene TRBV9 combines with J gene TRBJ2-3; 11 bases map to TRBD1. This CDR3 has 18 residues. The V segment lost 4 bases and the J segment 8 bases; nucleotides outside the gene matches: 18. Looked up from germline, CDR1 is SGDLS and CDR2 is YYNGEE. The CDR3 DNA follows: TGTGCCAGCAGCACAGGGGGCTTGCTGGGACAGGGGGGAGGTACGCAGTATTTT. Translated: CASSTGGLLGQGGGTQYF.

This clone was observed once. The chain couples TRBV24-1 to TRBJ2-3; 15 nucleotides line up with TRBD2. V lost 5 bases to trimming and J lost 2 bases; unmatched junction nucleotides: 7. The CDR3 has 18 amino acids. Germline values: CDR1 KGHDR, CDR2 SFDVKD. In DNA, the CDR3 is TGTGCCACCAGTGGTCCCGGGACTAGCGGGGGGCACACAGATACGCAGTATTTT. Encoded protein: CATSGPGTSGGHTDTQYF.

CDR3 protein: CASSVNRDRVNYGYTF. Written as DNA, the CDR3 is TGTGCCAGCAGCGTAAACCGGGACAGGGTGAACTATGGCTACACCTTC. The genes are TRBV6-8 and TRBJ1-2, with 9 positions matching TRBD1. The CDR3 is 16 amino acids. J gave up 2 bases and V 6 bases, and 10 bases lay outside the gene matches. Germline V CDR1 and CDR2: MNHGY, SAAAGT.

V gene TRBV5-4 combines with J gene TRBJ2-3; TRBD1 matches 8 bases. The CDR3 has 15 amino acids. In germline, CDR1 is SGHNT, CDR2 YYREEE (reference sequence). With V trimmed by 0 bases and J by 5 bases, 5 bases remained unmatched. The CDR3 region is CASSLADRGLDTQYF. For the CDR3, the DNA is TGTGCCAGCAGCTTGGCCGACAGGGGATTAGATACGCAGTATTTT.

In this sample, this clone turned up once. The J gene is TRBJ1-1, the V gene TRBV5-4; TRBD1 is a possible D gene (6 bases). CDR1 and CDR2 from the germline V gene are SGHNT and YYREEE (reference sequence). CDR3 length equals 13 residues. The V end was cut by 3 bases, the J end by 1 base, with 7 bases between. DNA for the CDR3: TGTGCCAGCAGCTGGGACAAGAACACTGAAGCTTTCTTT. This sequence encodes CASSWDKNTEAFF. The variable domain in full, completed from reference TRBV5-4 and TRBJ1-1, reads ETGVTQSPTHLIKTRGQQVTLRCSSQSGHNTVSWYQQALGQGPQFIFQYYREEENGRGNFPPRFSGLQFPNYSSELNVNALELDDSALYLCASSWDKNTEAFFGQGTRLTVV.

The gene calls are TRBV7-9 and TRBJ1-5; the match to TRBD1 covers 8 bases. Germline V gene data show CDR1 as SEHNR and CDR2 as FQNEAQ (reference sequence). V lost 5 bases and J lost 6; bases outside the gene matches: 6. This CDR3 is built from 14 residues. CDR3 sequence reads: CASSTQGAVQPQHF. CDR3 coding DNA: TGTGCCAGCAGCACCCAGGGGGCTGTTCAGCCCCAGCATTTT.

The V and J genes are TRBV30 and TRBJ1-3; D is ambiguous. The ends were cut back, 2 bases at V and 0 bases at J, with 8 bases in the middle. CDR1 is GTSNPN and CDR2 is SVGIG in the germline V gene (reference sequence). The CDR3 covers 14 residues. The CDR3 region is CAWSTTLSGNTIYF. The CDR3 bases are TGTGCCTGGAGTACTACACTCTCTGGAAACACCATATATTTT.

This chain's CDR3 is CASSPQTGTYEQYV. The CDR3 coding sequence is TGCGCCAGCAGCCCCCAGACAGGAACCTACGAGCAGTACGTC. The rearrangement joins TRBV4-1 to TRBJ2-7; D may be TRBD1 (6 bases). The V gene lost 4 bases and the J gene lost 2 bases, with 12 bases spanning the gap. Germline CDR1 is MGHRA and CDR2 is YSYEKL. The CDR3 is made up of 14 amino acids.